The clone carrying this T cell receptor beta chain is medium-sized (0.01 to 0.1%) within its sample. As yet, its antigen is unknown. The CDR3 length is 15 residues. The germline V gene encodes CDR1 LNHDA and CDR2 SQIVND (reference sequence). Trimming removed 6 bases at V and 2 bases at J, with 14 bases between. The sample belongs to a study of metastatic and nonmetastatic thyroid tumors. Study-wide background: Both malignant and benign thyroid patients supplied peripheral blood and tumor or nodule tissue samples, across which the repertoires of these patients were then compared. Study-level points and caveats: In blood and tumor, TCR beta diversity was reportedly significantly higher in malignant thyroid tumors than in benign nodules.

Per the study methods: A classifier for distant metastasis in papillary thyroid cancer was constructed using CDR3 differences observed across clinicopathological groups. TCRdb re-clonotyped the PCR reads through MiXCR. These V and J calls derive from TCRdb rather than the authors' analysis. The repertoire has about 4,300 clones, around 34% of them found once; the top ten carry 25% to 30%. Until they underwent thyroid surgery, no patient had received any treatment. The rearrangement links TRBV19 to TRBJ2-1, with TRBD2 as a possible D gene (6 bases). The clonotype comes from a female donor with papillary thyroid cancer or a benign thyroid nodule (not recorded which). Some clones in this sample may be carry-over from other donors' samples. Sequencing input: adjacent normal tissue. The CDR3 sequence: CASRGGRAAYNEQFF. The CDR3, as DNA: TGTGCCAGTAGGGGAGGAAGGGCGGCCTACAATGAGCAGTTCTTC.